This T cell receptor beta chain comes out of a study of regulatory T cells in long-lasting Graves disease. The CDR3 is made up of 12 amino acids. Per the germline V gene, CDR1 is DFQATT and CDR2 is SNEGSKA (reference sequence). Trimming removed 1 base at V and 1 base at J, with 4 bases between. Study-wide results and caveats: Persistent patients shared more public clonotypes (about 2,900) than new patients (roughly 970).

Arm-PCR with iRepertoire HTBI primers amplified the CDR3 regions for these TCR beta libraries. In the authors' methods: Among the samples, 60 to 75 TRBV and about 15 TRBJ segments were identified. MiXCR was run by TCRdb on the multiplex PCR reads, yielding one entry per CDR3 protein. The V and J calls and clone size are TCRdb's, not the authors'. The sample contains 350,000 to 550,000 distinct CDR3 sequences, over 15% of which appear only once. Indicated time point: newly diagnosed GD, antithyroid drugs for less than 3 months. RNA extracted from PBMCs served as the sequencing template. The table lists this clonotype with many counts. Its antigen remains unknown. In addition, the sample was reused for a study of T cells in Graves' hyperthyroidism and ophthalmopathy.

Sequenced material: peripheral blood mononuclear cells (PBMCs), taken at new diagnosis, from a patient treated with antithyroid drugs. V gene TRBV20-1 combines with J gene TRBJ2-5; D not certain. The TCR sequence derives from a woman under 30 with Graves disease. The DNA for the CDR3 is TGCAGTGCTAGAGGGGCCCAAGAGACCCAGTACTTC. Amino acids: CSARGAQETQYF.